This TCR beta chain is drawn from a study of control samples from healthy donors and cancer patients. Only in-frame clones appear in the TCRdb table, and some are missing; sequencing was by immunoSEQ multiplex PCR. The table includes tens of thousands of clones, roughly nine tenths detected once. Germline CDR1 is GTSNPN and CDR2 is SVGIG (reference sequence). Deletions cut 3 bases from V and 10 bases from J, with 16 bases between. This CDR3 comprises 14 residues. As for this clone: The same CDR3 arises from other DNA sequences in this sample as well.

This sequence was found in a man aged 25 to 40 with colorectal cancer. The specimen was PBMCs. The chain combines TRBV30 with TRBJ1-6; weak D call: TRBD1 (6 bases). The CDR3 protein is CAWSDDRFRSPLHF. In DNA, the CDR3 is TGTGCCTGGAGCGATGACAGGTTTCGGTCACCCCTCCACTTT. Based on the CDR3 plus reference TRBV30 and TRBJ1-6, the full variable domain is SQTIHQWPATLVQPVGSPLSLECTVEGTSNPNLYWYRQAAGRGLQLLFYSVGIGQISSEVPQNLSASRPQDRQFILSSKKLLLSDSGFYLCAWSDDRFRSPLHFGNGTRLTVT.